This entry lists 26 T cell receptor beta chains sequenced from one sample in a study of shared clonotypes between healthy human individuals. Produced via immunoSEQ multiplex PCR; TCRdb's table is partial and in-frame only. The profile shows millions of clones, 85% to 95% of them singletons. The sample was naive CD4+ T cells sorted from blood. This sample's subset: CD45RA+ positively selected. The receptors shown here come from a man between 18 and 29 years old in good health.

DNA for the CDR3: TGTGCCAGCAGTCAACTGGAGGACGTCGGAAAACTGTTTTTT. Protein sequence: CASSQLEDVGKLFF. V usage is TRBV9 and J usage is TRBJ1-4, with unresolved D. Germline CDR1 is SGDLS and CDR2 is YYNGEE. The germline V and J ends were trimmed by 5 bases and 10 bases, with 18 bases remaining between them. The length of the CDR3 is 14 residues.

Comment on this clone: This same CDR3 is encoded by further DNA sequences in the sample. The chain uses TRBV28 and TRBJ1-2, with a tentative D call TRBD1 (5 bases). Between the trimmed V and J ends, which lost 3 bases and 3 bases, there was a span of 5 bases. This CDR3 region has 12 residues. Germline CDR1 reads MDHEN; CDR2 reads SYDVKM. The DNA for the CDR3 is TGTGCCAGCAGTTTGGGGGACTATGGCTACACCTTC. As protein: CASSLGDYGYTF.

The chain links TRBV11-2 to TRBJ1-6; no definite D call. Per germline, CDR1 SGHAT and CDR2 FQNNGV. This CDR3 comprises 16 residues. The ends were cut back, 2 bases at V and 2 bases at J, with 10 bases in the middle. The CDR3 spells CASSLSSATYNSPLHF. The CDR3 coding sequence is TGTGCCAGCAGCTTAAGTTCAGCGACCTATAATTCACCCCTCCACTTT.

The V gene is TRBV18, the J gene TRBJ2-7, with 7 bases fitting TRBD1. Germline values: CDR1 KGHSH, CDR2 LQKENI. This CDR3 comprises 15 residues. V dropped 2 bases and J dropped 2; count of bases not matched to a gene: 6. CDR3 protein: CASSPMTGKPYEQYF. In nucleotides, the CDR3 is TGTGCCAGCTCACCAATGACAGGGAAACCCTACGAGCAGTACTTC.

The V and J genes are TRBV7-8 and TRBJ2-1; D is uncertain. Trimming removed 5 bases at V and 6 bases at J, with 8 bases between. The CDR3 totals 12 residues. Germline V CDR1 and CDR2: SGHVS, FQNEAQ. This CDR3 is CASSPRSNEQFF. CDR3 nucleotides: TGTGCCAGCAGCCCCCGGAGCAATGAGCAGTTCTTC.

The chain links TRBV29-1 to TRBJ1-1, with a possible D match to TRBD1 (5 bases). Trimming removed 1 base from V and 5 bases from J, with 11 bases in between. CDR3 length equals 13 residues. CDR1 is SQVTM and CDR2 is ANQGSEA in the germline V gene. In nucleotides, the CDR3 is TGCAGCGTTGAAGGCAGACAGAGGACTGAAGCTTTCTTT. Protein: CSVEGRQRTEAFF.

This rearrangement joins TRBV7-2 to TRBJ2-2; TRBD2 matches at 9 bases. This CDR3 contains 16 residues. Unmatched junction bases numbered 14, after V lost 5 bases and J lost 10 bases. Germline CDR1 and CDR2: SGHTA and FQGNSA. The DNA of the CDR3 is TGTGCCAGCAGCACCATCGGCGGGGGGGCCCGGGTGGAGCTGTTTTTT. As protein: CASSTIGGGARVELFF.

Turning to this clone: This sample also contains other DNA sequences that code for the same CDR3. The DNA for the CDR3 is TGTGCCAGCAGCTTAGCGGCGGGGACCTACAATGAGCAGTTCTTC. Amino acids: CASSLAAGTYNEQFF. The chain has TRBV7-2 and TRBJ2-1; tentative D call: TRBD2 (6 bases). Trimming pared 0 bases from V and 2 bases from J, leaving 8 bases between. Germline CDR1 SGHTA, CDR2 FQGNSA. The CDR3 contains 15 residues.

J is TRBJ1-5 and V is TRBV12-5; 9 nucleotides agree with TRBD1. The V gene end was trimmed by 7 bases and the J gene end by 3 bases; junction bases not matched to a gene: 7. Looked up from germline, CDR1 is LGHNT and CDR2 is FRNRAP. CDR3 size: 15 residues. The CDR3 loop is CASVRTGVPNQPQHF. The CDR3 nucleotides are TGTGCTAGTGTGCGGACAGGGGTGCCCAATCAGCCCCAGCATTTT.

Worth noting for this clone: This may come from a read error, since a much larger clone is one base off. The chain couples TRBV28 to TRBJ1-1; perhaps TRBD1 as D (5 bases). The V gene lost 4 bases and the J gene lost 1 base, with 7 bases spanning the gap. The CDR3 spans 13 residues. The germline V gene has CDR1 MDHEN and CDR2 SYDVKM. CDR3 coding DNA: TGTGCCAGCAGTTACGGGGCGAACACTGAAGCTTTCTTT. Translation gives CASSYGANTEAFF.

The chain employs TRBV28 and TRBJ2-5; D is possibly TRBD1 (5 bases). The CDR3 has 13 amino acids. Trimming pared 4 bases from V and 9 bases from J, leaving 15 bases between. Germline loops: CDR1 MDHEN, CDR2 SYDVKM. The CDR3 bases are TGTGCCAGCAGTTCCTCAGGGAAGATGTCCCAGTACTTC. Translation: CASSSSGKMSQYF. The variable domain in full, with the rest retrieved from reference TRBV28 and TRBJ2-5, is DVKVTQSSRYLVKRTGEKVFLECVQDMDHENMFWYRQDPGLGLRLIYFSYDVKMKEKGDIPEGYSVSREKKERFSLILESASTNQTSMYLCASSSSGKMSQYFGPGTRLLVL.

V and J are TRBV5-1 and TRBJ2-5; 12 bases fit TRBD1. Trimming cost V 5 bases and J 5 bases; bases outside gene matches: 4. Germline CDR1 is SGHRS and CDR2 is YFSETQ. The CDR3 spans 14 residues. Here the CDR3 DNA reads TGCGCCAGCAGGAGGGACAGGGGGCAGGAGACCCAGTACTTC. Amino acids: CASRRDRGQETQYF.

The chain links TRBV10-3 to TRBJ1-2, with D unresolved. The CDR3 length is 14 residues. Deletions cut 3 bases from V and 4 bases from J, with 12 bases between. Germline V gene sequence: CDR1 ENHRY, CDR2 SYGVKD. CDR3: CAISDNLELYGYTF. CDR3 nucleotides: TGTGCCATCAGTGACAACCTAGAACTCTATGGCTACACCTTC.

The chain has TRBV25-1 and TRBJ1-3; D may be TRBD1 (5 bases). The germline V gene has CDR1 MGHDK and CDR2 SYGVNS. Trimming took off 2 bases at V and 1 base at J, with 9 bases between the two ends. The CDR3 extends over 15 amino acids. The CDR3 DNA is TGTGCCAGCAGTGAACGGGGCCGTTCTGGAAACACCATATATTTT. Encoded protein: CASSERGRSGNTIYF. Based on the CDR3 plus reference TRBV25-1 and TRBJ1-3, the full variable domain is EADIYQTPRYLVIGTGKKITLECSQTMGHDKMYWYQQDPGMELHLIHYSYGVNSTEKGDLSSESTVSRIRTEHFPLTLESARPSHTSQYLCASSERGRSGNTIYFGEGSWLTVV.

The chain combines TRBV29-1 with TRBJ2-4; 9 bases line up with TRBD2. This CDR3 spans 15 amino acids. The junction had 11 bases not matched to a gene; V was cut back by 2 bases and J by 9 bases. Germline CDR1 SQVTM, CDR2 ANQGSEA. The CDR3 spells CSVETERGVSLIQYF. In DNA form, the CDR3 reads TGCAGCGTTGAAACCGAGCGGGGGGTCTCGCTCATTCAGTACTTC.

J is TRBJ2-1 and V is TRBV4-1, with D possibly TRBD2 on 6 matching bases. V shed 8 bases and J shed 0 bases, with 17 bases lying between them. The germline V gene encodes CDR1 MGHRA and CDR2 YSYEKL. The CDR3 length is 16 residues. For the CDR3, the DNA is TGCGCCAGCCGAGAAGGCGTAGCGGCCTCCTACAATGAGCAGTTCTTC. Translating it yields CASREGVAASYNEQFF.

The chain is built from TRBV11-2 and TRBJ1-2; weak D call: TRBD1 (5 bases). Looked up from germline, CDR1 is SGHAT and CDR2 is FQNNGV. V shed 4 bases and J shed 3 bases, with 9 bases lying between them. The CDR3 length is 13 residues. CDR3 amino acids: CASSSWGDYGYTF. As DNA, the CDR3 is TGTGCCAGCAGCTCCTGGGGGGACTATGGCTACACCTTC.

The chain uses TRBV28 and TRBJ2-5; D unresolved. The length of the CDR3 is 11 residues. V gave up 5 bases and J gave up 5 bases, with 6 bases separating them. Germline CDR1 is MDHEN and CDR2 is SYDVKM. The CDR3 nucleotides are TGTGCCAGCAGTGGGGTTGAGACCCAGTACTTC. This sequence encodes CASSGVETQYF.

V gene TRBV5-6 combines with J gene TRBJ1-1, with D possibly matching TRBD1 (6 bases). Trimming pared 1 base from V and 2 bases from J, leaving 21 bases between. This CDR3 region has 18 residues. Per germline, CDR1 SGHDT and CDR2 YYEEEE. DNA for the CDR3: TGTGCCAGCAGCTTGTCAAGTGGGGGGCGAACTTATAACACTGAAGCTTTCTTT. Its translation is CASSLSSGGRTYNTEAFF.

This chain links TRBV7-3 with TRBJ2-3; D is perhaps TRBD2 (5 bases). V was clipped by 1 base and J by 0 bases, with 17 bases between them. CDR1 and CDR2 (germline): SGHTA, FQGTGA. The CDR3 covers 18 residues. CDR3 DNA: TGTGCCAGCAGCTTAAGGCCCCGTGTGGGAGATAGCACAGATACGCAGTATTTT. This translates into CASSLRPRVGDSTDTQYF.

This chain joins TRBV6-1 and TRBJ1-3; 9 bases map to TRBD1. CDR1 MNHNS and CDR2 SASEGT come from the germline V gene. The ends lost 3 bases at V and 1 base at J; junction bases unmatched: 7. CDR3 size: 17 residues. The CDR3 reads CASSEGQGGISGNTIYF. In DNA form, the CDR3 reads TGTGCCAGCAGTGAGGGACAGGGCGGAATTTCTGGAAACACCATATATTTT.

V gene TRBV6-5 combines with J gene TRBJ2-3; D is perhaps TRBD2 (6 bases). The CDR3 spans 14 residues. Trimming pared 3 bases from V and 5 bases from J, leaving 12 bases between. Germline CDR1 MNHEY, CDR2 SVGAGI. DNA for the CDR3: TGTGCCAGCAGTTATTCTAGCGAGGAAGATACGCAGTATTTT. Protein sequence: CASSYSSEEDTQYF.

V and J are TRBV11-3 and TRBJ1-6, with D possibly being TRBD1 (6 bases). The CDR3 is made up of 14 amino acids. The germline V gene encodes CDR1 SGHNT and CDR2 YENEEA. Trimming took off 4 bases at V and 7 bases at J, with 11 bases between the two ends. The CDR3 nucleotides are TGTGCCAGCAGCTCTGGACAGCTAAATTCACCCCTCCACTTT. This translates into CASSSGQLNSPLHF.

The rearrangement uses TRBV2 and TRBJ2-5; 7 nucleotides match TRBD1. Germline CDR1 is SNHLY and CDR2 is FYNNEI. Trimming cost V 5 bases and J 4 bases; bases outside gene matches: 4. The CDR3 consists of 13 residues. In DNA form, the CDR3 reads TGTGCCAGCAGTCTGACAGGGAGAGAGACCCAGTACTTC. This translates into CASSLTGRETQYF.

This sequence joins TRBV10-1 and TRBJ1-4, with D uncertain. Trimming cost V 0 bases and J 5 bases, with 7 bases left between them. The V gene's germline CDR1 is WNHNN and CDR2 SYGVQD (reference sequence). This CDR3 comprises 14 residues. CDR3 sequence reads: CASSESGRNEKLFF. In nucleotides, the CDR3 is TGCGCCAGCAGTGAGTCGGGCCGAAATGAAAAACTGTTTTTT.

For this clone: The same CDR3 is also encoded by other DNA sequences in this sample. This sequence joins TRBV29-1 and TRBJ1-6, with D unresolved. The CDR3 is made up of 14 amino acids. Germline CDR1 reads SQVTM; CDR2 reads ANQGSEA. The V end was cut by 5 bases, the J end by 0 bases, with 8 bases between. The CDR3 sequence: CSVRESSYNSPLHF. The DNA of the CDR3 is TGCAGCGTTCGAGAGAGCTCCTATAATTCACCCCTCCACTTT.